This TCR beta chain was sequenced during a study of cytomegalovirus exposure and HLA in healthy donors. Study observations and caveats: Using the classifier, cytomegalovirus status was reportedly diagnosed with high specificity and sensitivity. In a later analysis, productive TCRs from donors in an Asian-associated ancestry cluster reportedly carried fewer N-insertions than the cohort mean. DRB1 had the most TCR associations and HLA-C the fewest, a later analysis found, with rates varying by HLA locus.

The CDR3 totals 13 residues. Germline V CDR1 and CDR2: SQVTM, ANQGSEA. The V gene end was trimmed by 7 bases and the J gene end by 5 bases; junction bases not matched to a gene: 9. Researchers ran the PCR with 60 Vbeta and 13 Jbeta primers. The protocol was immunoSEQ multiplex PCR, while the TCRdb copy is restricted to in-frame clones and leaves out a portion. The repertoire holds about 110,000 clones, approximately 84% seen once, with more than 2% in the top ten. As to this clone: Antigen specificity is unknown.

The chain links TRBV29-1 to TRBJ2-5, with 8 bases matching TRBD1. The sequence derives from a man younger than 45 in good health and CMV-seronegative. Sequenced input: PBMCs. The CDR3 nucleotides are TGCAGCGGCAAGACAGGGGCGGTGGAGACCCAGTACTTC. Amino acid sequence: CSGKTGAVETQYF.